Shown below are 6 T cell receptor beta chains from a single sample sequenced in a study of blood T cells in healthy people across ages. Together with a sample-barcoded 5' primer, a J-beta primer mix was included in a second PCR lasting roughly 6 to 12 cycles. MiXCR was run by TCRdb on the 5' RACE reads, yielding one entry per CDR3 protein. The data show more than 550,000 distinct CDR3 sequences, about 20% seen once. The sample comprised blood. These TCRs come from a man between 65 and 85 years old in good health.

Remarks on this clonotype: A much more abundant neighbour one base away suggests this may be a read error. The genes are TRBV29-1 and TRBJ2-2; possible D gene TRBD2, 6 bases. This CDR3 is built from 14 residues. Germline V gene data show CDR1 as SQVTM and CDR2 as ANQGSEA. CDR3 coding DNA: TGCAGCGTTGATGGGCAGGGAGGTTTCGGGGAGCTGTCTTTT. Its translation: CSVDGQGGFGELSF.

This clonotype was recorded a few times. The chain is built from TRBV7-3 and TRBJ1-4; no firm D call. Trimming removed 5 bases from V and 5 bases from J, with 12 bases in between. CDR3 size: 14 residues. Germline-derived CDR1 and CDR2 are SGHTA and FQGTGA. CDR3 sequence: CASSLNSMNEKLFF. CDR3 DNA sequence: TGTGCCAGCAGCCTAAACAGCATGAATGAAAAACTGTTTTTT.

This clonotype was found a few times. The rearrangement links TRBV5-1 to TRBJ2-3; D ambiguous. The CDR3 totals 15 residues. Between the trimmed V and J ends, which lost 4 bases and 3 bases, there was a span of 15 bases. Per germline, CDR1 SGHRS and CDR2 YFSETQ. The CDR3, as DNA: TGCGCCAGCAGCCCCAGGATTGGGATGACAGATACGCAGTATTTT. Translation: CASSPRIGMTDTQYF.

This clonotype was counted only a few times. The chain joins TRBV3-1 to TRBJ2-3, with D perhaps matching TRBD1 (6 bases). Germline CDR1 reads LGHDT; CDR2 reads YNNKEL (reference sequence). This CDR3 is 13 amino acids long. V lost 0 bases to trimming and J lost 11 bases, with 12 bases between them. The CDR3 nucleotides read TGTGCCAGCAGCCAAGAGAGGGGGTTTTGGCAGTATTTT. This encodes CASSQERGFWQYF.

This clonotype was found a few times. The chain couples TRBV11-2 to TRBJ2-3; no clear D. CDR1 and CDR2 from the germline V gene are SGHAT and FQNNGV. Trimming left V 2 bases short and J 4 bases short, with 7 bases between. The CDR3 runs to 13 residues. CDR3 protein: CASSLQVPDTQYF. As DNA, the CDR3 is TGTGCCAGCAGCTTACAAGTTCCAGATACGCAGTATTTT.

The genes are TRBV5-1 and TRBJ2-5; D is possibly TRBD2 (5 bases). V dropped 4 bases and J dropped 4 bases, with 17 bases sitting between them. The length of the CDR3 is 15 residues. Germline CDR1 reads SGHRS; CDR2 reads YFSETQ. CDR3 sequence reads: CASSTRTHTRETQYF. In DNA form, the CDR3 reads TGCGCCAGCAGCACCCGGACTCACACAAGAGAGACCCAGTACTTC. Full variable domain (missing parts from reference TRBV5-1 and TRBJ2-5): KAGVTQTPRYLIKTRGQQVTLSCSPISGHRSVSWYQQTPGQGLQFLFEYFSETQRNKGNFPGRFSGRQFSNSRSEMNVSTLELGDSALYLCASSTRTHTRETQYFGPGTRLLVL.